These 3 T cell receptor beta chains originate from one sample sequenced in a study of blood T cell repertoires in COVID-19. Assay: immunoSEQ multiplex PCR; the TCRdb copy retains only in-frame clones and omits some. This sample has roughly 230,000 clones, with 84% found just once. Sequencing used peripheral blood. All receptors come from a man aged 45 to 65 with active or convalescent COVID-19.

The V gene is TRBV6-6, the J gene TRBJ1-5; 9 bases fit TRBD1. Per the germline V gene, CDR1 is MNHNY and CDR2 is SVGAGI (reference sequence). This CDR3 is built from 14 residues. With 6 bases clipped from V and 11 bases from J, the junction kept 11 bases outside the gene matches. The CDR3: CASSTEGDRVSQHF. Here the CDR3 DNA reads TGTGCCAGCAGCACCGAGGGGGACAGGGTGTCCCAGCATTTT.

The chain combines TRBV12-3 or TRBV12-4 with TRBJ2-3; maybe TRBD2 (5 bases). The V and J ends lost 5 bases and 4 bases respectively, with 7 bases between them. The CDR3 contains 12 residues. The CDR3 protein is CASSPSSDTQYF. The CDR3, as DNA: TGTGCCAGCAGTCCTAGCTCAGATACGCAGTATTTT.

V is TRBV9 and J is TRBJ2-1; 9 nucleotides line up with TRBD1. J gave up 7 bases and V 2 bases, and 10 bases lay outside the gene matches. This CDR3 is built from 16 residues. The germline V gene encodes CDR1 SGDLS and CDR2 YYNGEE. CDR3 nucleotide sequence: TGTGCCAGCAGCGTGACCGGGACAGGGAATTCGAATGAGCAGTTCTTC. This codes for CASSVTGTGNSNEQFF.